This paragraph covers one T cell receptor (beta chain) sequence. The data derive from a study of blood T cell repertoires in COVID-19. Across the study: Collection of acute and convalescent COVID-19 samples took place in the United States, Italy and Spain.

V shed 3 bases, J shed 3 bases, and the junction held 7 bases outside the gene matches. Per the germline V gene, CDR1 is KGHSH and CDR2 is LQKENI. CDR3 length: 15 residues. Original handling: Cell counts per sample came from amplifying reference gene primers. Sequencing used immunoSEQ multiplex PCR; TCRdb keeps in-frame clones, though not all of them. V and J calls and clone size are as listed in that table; D and trimming were resolved from the DNA. The sample contains 130,000 to 150,000 clones, around 86% of which appear only once. The chain links TRBV18 to TRBJ1-1; 7 nucleotides agree with TRBD1. Input material: peripheral blood. This clonotype was sampled from a man aged 50 or older who had recovered from COVID-19. Here the CDR3 DNA reads TGTGCCAGCTCACCGCAACAGGGGATTGACACTGAAGCTTTCTTT. The encoded protein is CASSPQQGIDTEAFF.